Detailed here is one T cell receptor beta chain. The antigen is unknown. Repertoires were generated with immunoSEQ multiplex PCR, while TCRdb's copy carries only in-frame clones and drops some. Of roughly 5,100 clones detected, approximately 97% appear once; the ten largest clones hold more than 0.45%. Without labor or membrane rupture, elective cesareans at roughly 37-42 weeks supplied term cord blood. The sample originates from a study of naive CD8 T cells in extremely preterm neonates. Study-wide findings and caveats: Shared CDR3 nucleotide sequences: preterm around 2.6%, term approximately 0.4%, children roughly 0.03%, adults about 0.0095%.

Trimming at V came to 9 bases and at J to 2 bases, leaving 11 bases not matched to a gene. This CDR3 contains 15 residues. From germline, CDR1 is SGDLS and CDR2 YYNGEE. The clonotype originates from a newborn in good health. Sequenced: naive CD8+ T cells from cord blood. The rearrangement uses TRBV9 and TRBJ2-3; 8 positions match TRBD2. CDR3 DNA sequence: TGTGCCACCGCTAAGGGCGGGAGGACCACAGATACGCAGTATTTT. Residues: CATAKGGRTTDTQYF. The full variable domain, with the rest looked up from reference TRBV9 and TRBJ2-3, is DSGVTQTPKHLITATGQRVTLRCSPRSGDLSVYWYQQSLDQGLQFLIQYYNGEERAKGNILERFSAQQFPDLHSELNLSSLELGDSALYFCATAKGGRTTDTQYFGPGTRLTVL.